This passage covers 15 T cell receptor beta chains from one sample sequenced in a study of beta chain features in type 1 diabetes. Of the isolated RNA, all was reverse transcribed, and so the sequenced material was expressed TCRB transcripts. Data came from immunoSEQ multiplex PCR; TCRdb stores just in-frame clones and leaves some out. Found here are 400,000 to 600,000 clones, around 28% of them singletons; the top ten hold roughly 0.066%. The sample consisted of naive CD4+ T cells from blood. All receptors come from a man younger than 35 in good health.

This clone was observed a handful of times. This chain connects TRBV7-2 to TRBJ2-3; 8 bases are a match to TRBD2. Trimming at V came to 1 base and at J to 4 bases, leaving 4 bases not matched to a gene. The CDR3 contains 15 residues. Per the germline V gene, CDR1 is SGHTA and CDR2 is FQGNSA. CDR3 in amino acids: CASSLDGGVSDTQYF. The CDR3 nucleotides read TGTGCCAGCAGCTTAGACGGGGGGGTCTCAGATACGCAGTATTTT.

The sample holds a few counts of this clone. The chain has TRBV28 and TRBJ2-7; the match to TRBD2 covers 10 bases. There are 13 residues in the CDR3. Trimming cost V 4 bases and J 4 bases; bases outside gene matches: 1. The germline gives CDR1 MDHEN, CDR2 SYDVKM. The CDR3 here is CASSWTSGYEQYF. The CDR3 DNA reads as TGTGCCAGCAGTTGGACTAGCGGATACGAGCAGTACTTC.

This chain connects TRBV4-2 to TRBJ2-3; maybe TRBD2 (6 bases). The V and J ends lost 1 base and 5 bases respectively, with 10 bases between them. The CDR3 has 14 residues. The germline CDR1 and CDR2 sequences are LGHNA and YNFKEQ. The CDR3 sequence: CASSQGRGGDTQYF. The CDR3 nucleotides read TGTGCCAGCAGCCAAGGGCGGGGAGGAGATACGCAGTATTTT.

This chain uses TRBV30 with TRBJ2-4; 8 nucleotides agree with TRBD2. CDR3 size: 15 residues. V dropped 1 base and J dropped 8; count of bases not matched to a gene: 10. CDR1 is GTSNPN, CDR2 SVGIG, per germline (reference sequence). The CDR3 reads CAWSGGSGNLDIQYF. CDR3 nucleotide sequence: TGTGCCTGGAGTGGAGGTAGCGGGAATCTCGACATTCAGTACTTC.

V usage is TRBV28 and J usage is TRBJ2-1; D remains unclear. The CDR3 is 12 residues long. Germline V lookup: CDR1 MDHEN, CDR2 SYDVKM. The germline V and J ends were trimmed by 6 bases and 5 bases, with 8 bases remaining between them. For the CDR3, the DNA is TGTGCCAGCAGATCCATAGACAATGAGCAGTTCTTC. Translation gives CASRSIDNEQFF.

The sample holds a few counts of this clone. CDR3 region: CASSIRDRGFDEQYF. CDR3 nucleotide sequence: TGTGCCAGTAGTATAAGGGACAGGGGTTTCGACGAGCAGTACTTC. The chain carries TRBV19 and TRBJ2-7, with 10 nucleotides matching TRBD1. J was trimmed by 5 bases and V by 2 bases; bases with no gene match: 6. This CDR3 comprises 15 residues. The germline V gene has CDR1 LNHDA and CDR2 SQIVND (reference sequence).

This clone was recorded a few times. This rearrangement joins TRBV29-1 to TRBJ2-7; D remains unclear. The germline V gene encodes CDR1 SQVTM and CDR2 ANQGSEA. Trimming removed 4 bases at V and 3 bases at J, with 10 bases between. CDR3 length: 12 amino acids. CDR3 DNA: TGCAGCGTTGCCCCTAGAAGCTACGAGCAGTACTTC. This sequence encodes CSVAPRSYEQYF.

The V gene is TRBV29-1, the J gene TRBJ2-6; TRBD1 agrees at 10 bases. This CDR3 comprises 17 residues. Germline V gene lookup returns CDR1 SQVTM and CDR2 ANQGSEA. After removal of 6 bases from V and 4 bases from J, the junction contained 12 bases not matched to a gene. The CDR3: CSVYGTGDLSGANVLTF. CDR3 coding DNA: TGCAGCGTCTATGGGACAGGGGACTTGTCCGGGGCCAACGTCCTGACTTTC.

The rearrangement links TRBV19 to TRBJ2-7, with D hard to call. This CDR3 has 13 amino acids. Germline CDR1 and CDR2: LNHDA and SQIVND (reference sequence). V lost 5 bases to trimming and J lost 1 base, with 9 bases between them. The CDR3 region has the DNA TGTGCCAGTAGTCCATCTCATTCCTACGAGCAGTACTTC. The encoded protein is CASSPSHSYEQYF.

J is TRBJ2-3 and V is TRBV4-3; D is perhaps TRBD1 or TRBD2 (5 bases each). This CDR3 has 13 amino acids. CDR1 LGHNA and CDR2 YSLEER come from the germline V gene. Deletions cut 5 bases from V and 0 bases from J, with 6 bases between. The CDR3 nucleotides read TGCGCCAGCAGCGGGGACAGCACAGATACGCAGTATTTT. Amino acids: CASSGDSTDTQYF.

J is TRBJ2-7 and V is TRBV9, with TRBD2 identical over 8 bases. This CDR3 contains 15 residues. The V gene end was trimmed by 1 base and the J gene end by 2 bases; junction bases not matched to a gene: 5. Germline V gene lookup returns CDR1 SGDLS and CDR2 YYNGEE. This CDR3 reads CASSVIAGPTYEQYF. The CDR3 DNA is TGTGCCAGCAGCGTAATAGCGGGGCCCACCTACGAGCAGTACTTC.

The J gene is TRBJ1-1, the V gene TRBV5-1; no definite D call. Germline lookup yields CDR1 SGHRS and CDR2 YFSETQ. The V end was cut by 3 bases, the J end by 3 bases, with 9 bases between. The CDR3 consists of 13 residues. The CDR3 sequence is CASSSEDYTEAFF. As DNA, the CDR3 is TGCGCCAGCAGCTCGGAGGATTACACTGAAGCTTTCTTT.

This clone was detected only a few times. A read error may account for a junction end that differs from germline. V and J are TRBV7-7 and TRBJ2-3; TRBD2 is a possible D gene (5 bases). CDR1 is SSHAT, CDR2 FNYEAQ, per germline (reference sequence). The CDR3 consists of 13 residues. In DNA, the CDR3 is TGTGCTAGCAGCCCTGGAGCGGCAGATACGCAGTATTTT. Translated, it gives CASSPGAADTQYF.

The rearrangement links TRBV19 to TRBJ2-4; TRBD1 matches at 10 bases. This CDR3 is built from 14 residues. V shed 4 bases and J 7 bases; nucleotides not matched to a gene: 4. Per the germline V gene, CDR1 is LNHDA and CDR2 is SQIVND (reference sequence). CDR3 coding DNA: TGTGCCAGTAGTACGACAGGGGGCAGGAACATTCAGTACTTC. It translates to CASSTTGGRNIQYF.

This chain links TRBV5-4 with TRBJ2-2; 11 positions match TRBD2. The CDR3 has 15 residues. Losses at the gene ends were 4 bases for V and 8 bases for J; bases not matched to a gene: 7. Germline values: CDR1 SGHNT, CDR2 YYREEE (reference sequence). The CDR3 DNA sequence: TGTGCCAGCAGCGTGACTAGCGGGATTTTGGGGGAGCTGTTTTTT. Its protein is CASSVTSGILGELFF.